A selection of T cell receptor beta chains follows, all from one sample in a study of cytomegalovirus exposure and HLA in healthy donors. The table came from immunoSEQ multiplex PCR; TCRdb's copy has only in-frame clones and leaves some out. The sample includes some 180,000 clones, roughly 77% seen only once; the top ten take 1.5% to 2%. The sequenced sample was PBMCs. The receptor source for this set is a woman aged 25 to 39 in good health and CMV-seronegative. Both conserved end residues are trimmed from each CDR3. The order of the fields is V gene, J gene, CDR3 protein.

v_gene: TRBV5-1
j_gene: TRBJ2-1
CDR3aa: ASSPKISSYNEQF

v_gene: TRBV20-1
j_gene: TRBJ1-2
CDR3aa: SARAGRGYT

v_gene: TRBV10-3
j_gene: TRBJ2-5
CDR3aa: AISEGGTGRETQY

v_gene: TRBV7-2
j_gene: TRBJ2-7
CDR3aa: ASSPRVPRFCGQY

v_gene: TRBV5-1
j_gene: TRBJ1-2
CDR3aa: ASSLEDRGSYYGYT

v_gene: TRBV5-1
j_gene: TRBJ1-1
CDR3aa: ASSLERGAEAF

v_gene: TRBV7-3
j_gene: TRBJ1-1
CDR3aa: ASSLSPSGSEAF

v_gene: TRBV11-2
j_gene: TRBJ2-2
CDR3aa: ASSSDRTNTGELF

v_gene: TRBV7-9
j_gene: TRBJ2-7
CDR3aa: ASSLAQGHEQY

v_gene: TRBV5-1
j_gene: TRBJ2-2
CDR3aa: ASSLGASNTGELF

v_gene: TRBV18
j_gene: TRBJ1-6
CDR3aa: ASSKQGEKNNSPLH

v_gene: TRBV4-1
j_gene: TRBJ2-5
CDR3aa: ASSRPGGREGETQY

v_gene: TRBV18
j_gene: TRBJ2-5
CDR3aa: ASSLLSESLETQY

v_gene: TRBV7-3
j_gene: TRBJ2-5
CDR3aa: ASSLSGTGGRETQY

v_gene: TRBV18
j_gene: TRBJ1-2
CDR3aa: ASSPVFEQNYGYT

v_gene: TRBV19
j_gene: NA
CDR3aa: ASSILGTTYEQY

v_gene: TRBV5-4
j_gene: TRBJ1-2
CDR3aa: ASSLGTGGFRGGIYGYT

v_gene: TRBV7-2
j_gene: TRBJ2-1
CDR3aa: ASSLGGLAGDFNEQF

v_gene: TRBV5-1
j_gene: TRBJ2-3
CDR3aa: ASSNPSGEADTQY

v_gene: TRBV7-2
j_gene: TRBJ1-2
CDR3aa: ASSLEGGPGYGYT

v_gene: TRBV7-9
j_gene: TRBJ2-7
CDR3aa: ASREGEFYEQY

v_gene: TRBV9
j_gene: TRBJ1-1
CDR3aa: ASSVVSPRTGMNTEAF

v_gene: TRBV5-1
j_gene: TRBJ2-3
CDR3aa: ASSLSLTSGGSTDTQY

v_gene: TRBV2
j_gene: TRBJ2-7
CDR3aa: AARDYEQY

v_gene: TRBV6-1
j_gene: TRBJ1-6
CDR3aa: ASSPAAGADSPLH

v_gene: TRBV27
j_gene: TRBJ1-2
CDR3aa: ASSDRGGDGYT

v_gene: TRBV11-2
j_gene: TRBJ2-7
CDR3aa: ASSPQRGTSGHEQY

v_gene: TRBV18
j_gene: TRBJ1-5
CDR3aa: ASSPGGARDQPQH

v_gene: TRBV7-2
j_gene: TRBJ2-2
CDR3aa: ASGRAGGRTGELF

v_gene: TRBV7-2
j_gene: TRBJ2-7
CDR3aa: ASSLRQGPSYEQY

v_gene: TRBV25-1
j_gene: TRBJ1-1
CDR3aa: ASSEYGGGKAF

v_gene: TRBV7-3
j_gene: TRBJ2-7
CDR3aa: ASSPSPGSYEQY

v_gene: TRBV5-6
j_gene: TRBJ1-1
CDR3aa: ASSIVSIGNTEAF

v_gene: TRBV2
j_gene: TRBJ1-5
CDR3aa: ASSADRGSNQPQH

v_gene: TRBV30
j_gene: TRBJ1-2
CDR3aa: AWIPAGLYYGYT

v_gene: TRBV9
j_gene: TRBJ2-3
CDR3aa: ASSVDVGVPTDTQY

v_gene: TRBV9
j_gene: TRBJ2-3
CDR3aa: ASSVASGGVSTQNTQY

v_gene: TRBV30
j_gene: TRBJ1-2
CDR3aa: AWSTVGYT

v_gene: TRBV2
j_gene: TRBJ1-5
CDR3aa: ASNPDRRNQPQH

v_gene: TRBV7-2
j_gene: TRBJ2-1
CDR3aa: ASSQAGNEQF

v_gene: TRBV11-2
j_gene: TRBJ2-3
CDR3aa: ASSFPGTDTQY

v_gene: TRBV6-1
j_gene: TRBJ1-1
CDR3aa: ASVHEGWGTEAF

v_gene: TRBV30
j_gene: TRBJ1-1
CDR3aa: AWAGGTEAF

v_gene: TRBV7-6
j_gene: TRBJ2-2
CDR3aa: ASSLGGGMNTGELF

v_gene: TRBV5-1
j_gene: TRBJ2-7
CDR3aa: ASSVTVDSYEQY

v_gene: TRBV5-1
j_gene: TRBJ2-2
CDR3aa: ASSWAGTITGELF

v_gene: TRBV15
j_gene: TRBJ1-6
CDR3aa: ATSNRQAQNSPLH

v_gene: TRBV4-1
j_gene: TRBJ2-7
CDR3aa: ASSQDRDRPYEQY

v_gene: TRBV25-1
j_gene: TRBJ2-2
CDR3aa: ARMDRPQSTGELF

v_gene: TRBV7-3
j_gene: TRBJ2-1
CDR3aa: ASSLGRGDYNEQF

v_gene: TRBV5-1
j_gene: TRBJ1-3
CDR3aa: ASSSGQTRSGNTIY

v_gene: TRBV7-9
j_gene: TRBJ1-4
CDR3aa: ASSFTGANEKLF

v_gene: TRBV5-8
j_gene: TRBJ2-3
CDR3aa: ASRPSGGAADTQY